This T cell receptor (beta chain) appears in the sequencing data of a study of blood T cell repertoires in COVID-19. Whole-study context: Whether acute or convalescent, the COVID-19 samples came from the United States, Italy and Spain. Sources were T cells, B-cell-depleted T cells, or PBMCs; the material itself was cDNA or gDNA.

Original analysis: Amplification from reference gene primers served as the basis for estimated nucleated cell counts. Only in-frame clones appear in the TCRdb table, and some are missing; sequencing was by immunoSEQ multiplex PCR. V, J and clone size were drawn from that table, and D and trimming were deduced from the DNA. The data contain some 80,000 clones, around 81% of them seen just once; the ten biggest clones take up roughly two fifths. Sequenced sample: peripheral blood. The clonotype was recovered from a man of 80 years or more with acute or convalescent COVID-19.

CDR3 nucleotide sequence: TGTGCCAGCAGCCCGATGACAGCTAACTATGGCTACACCTTC. This encodes CASSPMTANYGYTF. The chain joins TRBV7-2 to TRBJ1-2; possibly TRBD1 for D (5 bases). V was clipped by 5 bases and J by 0 bases, with 10 bases between them. This CDR3 region has 14 residues. Germline V gene data show CDR1 as SGHTA and CDR2 as FQGNSA.